The sequence of this TCR beta chain was determined in a study of T-cell reconstitution after alpha-beta-depleted transplantation in children. General observations from the study: At one year after transplant, newly produced T cells mostly accounted for T-cell counts and diversity.

Germline V gene data show CDR1 as MDHEN and CDR2 as SYDVKM. The CDR3 consists of 13 residues. V was cut by 7 bases and J by 1 base, with 11 bases left in between. Worth noting for this clonotype: Its specificity is not known.

TCRbeta library preparation incorporated unique molecular identifiers. TCRdb reprocessed the PCR reads via MiXCR and lists one record per CDR3 protein. Of about 400,000 distinct CDR3 sequences in the sample, about 16% were seen once. The source was PBMCs, mostly from graft donor cells, collected 360 days after TCRalphabeta/CD19-depleted stem cell transplant. The source of this sequence is a boy less than two years old who had a stem cell transplant for Wiskott-Aldrich syndrome, so the T cells may come from the graft donor. The V call is TRBV28, the J call TRBJ2-7; D gene uncertain. CDR3 sequence reads: CASTPGLSYEQYF. As DNA, the CDR3 is TGTGCCAGCACGCCAGGCCTATCCTACGAGCAGTACTTC.